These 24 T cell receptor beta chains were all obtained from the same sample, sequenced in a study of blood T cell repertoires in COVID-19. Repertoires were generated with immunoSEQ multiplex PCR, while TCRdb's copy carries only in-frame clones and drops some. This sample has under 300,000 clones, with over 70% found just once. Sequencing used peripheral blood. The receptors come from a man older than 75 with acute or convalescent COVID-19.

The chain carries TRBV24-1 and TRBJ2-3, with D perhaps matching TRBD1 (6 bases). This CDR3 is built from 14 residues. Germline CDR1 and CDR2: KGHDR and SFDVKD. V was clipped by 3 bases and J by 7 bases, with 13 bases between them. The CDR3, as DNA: TGTGCCACCAGTGATCCGGGGACACTGAATACGCAGTATTTT. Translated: CATSDPGTLNTQYF.

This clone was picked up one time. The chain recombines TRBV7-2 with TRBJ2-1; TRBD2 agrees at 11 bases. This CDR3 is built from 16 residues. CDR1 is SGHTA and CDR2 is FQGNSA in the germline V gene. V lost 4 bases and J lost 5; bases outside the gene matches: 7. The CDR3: CASSSTATSGDNEQFF. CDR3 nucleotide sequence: TGTGCCAGCAGCTCCACAGCGACTAGCGGGGACAATGAGCAGTTCTTC.

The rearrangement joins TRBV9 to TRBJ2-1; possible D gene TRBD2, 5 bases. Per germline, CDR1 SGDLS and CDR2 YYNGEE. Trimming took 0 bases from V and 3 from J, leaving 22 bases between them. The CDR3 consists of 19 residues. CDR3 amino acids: CASSVGVGVRIWGYNEQFF. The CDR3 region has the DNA TGTGCCAGCAGCGTAGGGGTCGGGGTGCGTATTTGGGGCTACAATGAGCAGTTCTTC.

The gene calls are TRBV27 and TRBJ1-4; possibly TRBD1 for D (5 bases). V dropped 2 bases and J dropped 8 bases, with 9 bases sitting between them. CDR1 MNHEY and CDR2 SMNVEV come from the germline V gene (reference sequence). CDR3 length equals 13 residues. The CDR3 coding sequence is TGTGCCAGCAGTTTAGCAGGGAAAGAAAAACTGTTTTTT. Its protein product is CASSLAGKEKLFF.

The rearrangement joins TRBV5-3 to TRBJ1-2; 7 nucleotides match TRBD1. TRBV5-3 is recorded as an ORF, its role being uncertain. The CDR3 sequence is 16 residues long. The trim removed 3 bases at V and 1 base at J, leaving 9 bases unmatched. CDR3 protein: CARSYGQDCDNYGYTF. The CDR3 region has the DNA TGTGCCAGAAGCTATGGACAGGATTGCGATAACTATGGCTACACCTTC.

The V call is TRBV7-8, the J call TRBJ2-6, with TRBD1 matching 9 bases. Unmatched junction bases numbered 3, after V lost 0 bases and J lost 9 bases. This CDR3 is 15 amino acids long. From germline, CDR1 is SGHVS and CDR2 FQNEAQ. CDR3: CASSLAGQGGNVLTF. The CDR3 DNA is TGTGCCAGCAGCTTAGCGGGACAGGGTGGCAACGTCCTGACTTTC.

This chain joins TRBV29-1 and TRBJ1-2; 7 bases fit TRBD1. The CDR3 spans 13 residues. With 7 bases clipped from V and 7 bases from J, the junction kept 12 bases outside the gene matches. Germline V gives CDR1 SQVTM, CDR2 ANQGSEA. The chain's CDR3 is CSGGDRLIAGYTF. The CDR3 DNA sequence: TGCAGCGGTGGGGACAGATTAATCGCTGGCTACACCTTC.

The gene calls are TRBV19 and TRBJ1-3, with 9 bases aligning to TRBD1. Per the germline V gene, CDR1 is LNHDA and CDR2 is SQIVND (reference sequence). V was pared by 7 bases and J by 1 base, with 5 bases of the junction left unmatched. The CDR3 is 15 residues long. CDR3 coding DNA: TGTGCCAGTACCGGACAGGGGTTGTCTGGAAACACCATATATTTT. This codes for CASTGQGLSGNTIYF.

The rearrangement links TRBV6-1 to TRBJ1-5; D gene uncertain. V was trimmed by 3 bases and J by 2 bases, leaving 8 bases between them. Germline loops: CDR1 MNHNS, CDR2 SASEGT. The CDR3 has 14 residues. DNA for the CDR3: TGTGCCAGCAGTGAGGCGACACGCAATCAGCCCCAGCATTTT. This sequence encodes CASSEATRNQPQHF.

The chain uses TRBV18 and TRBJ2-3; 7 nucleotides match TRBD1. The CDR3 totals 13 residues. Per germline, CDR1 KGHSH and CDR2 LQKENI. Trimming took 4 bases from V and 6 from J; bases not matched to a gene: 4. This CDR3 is CASSLRQGDTQYF. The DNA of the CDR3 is TGTGCCAGCTCACTAAGACAGGGCGATACGCAGTATTTT.

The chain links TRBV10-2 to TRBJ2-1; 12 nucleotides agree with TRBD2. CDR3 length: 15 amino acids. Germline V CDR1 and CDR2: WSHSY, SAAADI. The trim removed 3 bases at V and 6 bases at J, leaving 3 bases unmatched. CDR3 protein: CASSDALAGGNEQFF. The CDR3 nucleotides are TGCGCCAGCAGTGACGCACTAGCGGGAGGCAATGAGCAGTTCTTC.

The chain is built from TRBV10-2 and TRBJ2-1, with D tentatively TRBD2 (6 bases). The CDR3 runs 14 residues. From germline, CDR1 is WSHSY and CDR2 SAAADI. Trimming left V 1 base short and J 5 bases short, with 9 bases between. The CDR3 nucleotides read TGCGCCAGCAGTGAGTGGGGACTCAACAATGAGCAGTTCTTC. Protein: CASSEWGLNNEQFF.

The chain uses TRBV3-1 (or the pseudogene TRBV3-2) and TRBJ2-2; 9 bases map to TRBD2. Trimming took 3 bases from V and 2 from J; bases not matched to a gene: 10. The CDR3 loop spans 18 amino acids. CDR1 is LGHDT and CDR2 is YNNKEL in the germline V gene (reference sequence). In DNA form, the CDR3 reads TGTGCCAGCAGCCACCCTCCGACTAGCGGAACTAACACCGGGGAGCTGTTTTTT. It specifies CASSHPPTSGTNTGELFF.

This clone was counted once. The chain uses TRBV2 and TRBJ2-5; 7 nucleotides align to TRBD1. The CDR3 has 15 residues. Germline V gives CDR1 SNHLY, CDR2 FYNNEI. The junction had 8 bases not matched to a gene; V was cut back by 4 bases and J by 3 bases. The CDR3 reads CASSVVRDRKETQYF. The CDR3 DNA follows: TGTGCCAGCAGTGTAGTACGGGACAGAAAAGAGACCCAGTACTTC.

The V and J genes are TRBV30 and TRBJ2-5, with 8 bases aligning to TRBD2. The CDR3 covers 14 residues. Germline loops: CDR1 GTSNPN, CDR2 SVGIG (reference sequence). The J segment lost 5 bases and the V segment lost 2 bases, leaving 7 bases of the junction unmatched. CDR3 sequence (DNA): TGTGCCTGGAGTTGGAACGGGAGGGCGGAGACCCAGTACTTC. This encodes CAWSWNGRAETQYF.

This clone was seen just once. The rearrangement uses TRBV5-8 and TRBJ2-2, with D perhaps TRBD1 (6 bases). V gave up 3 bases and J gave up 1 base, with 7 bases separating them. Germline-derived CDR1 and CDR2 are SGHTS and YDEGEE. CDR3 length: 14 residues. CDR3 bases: TGTGCCAGCAGCTGGGGACAGAACACCGGGGAGCTGTTTTTT. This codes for CASSWGQNTGELFF.

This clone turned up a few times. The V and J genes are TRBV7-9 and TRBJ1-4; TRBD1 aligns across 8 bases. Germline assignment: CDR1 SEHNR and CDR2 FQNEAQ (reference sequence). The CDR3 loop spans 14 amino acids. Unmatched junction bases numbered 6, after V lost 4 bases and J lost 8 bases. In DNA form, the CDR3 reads TGTGCCAGCAGCTCTGGACAGGGTAGGGAAAAACTGTTTTTT. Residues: CASSSGQGREKLFF.

The CDR3 DNA reads as TGTGCCAGCAGTTTATGGAAGGGACAGGGTGGAGAAAAACTGTTTTTT. Its translation: CASSLWKGQGGEKLFF. The rearrangement links TRBV27 to TRBJ1-4, with TRBD1 matching 9 bases. The germline V gene encodes CDR1 MNHEY and CDR2 SMNVEV (reference sequence). J gave up 8 bases and V 1 base, and 8 bases lay outside the gene matches. The CDR3 is 16 residues long.

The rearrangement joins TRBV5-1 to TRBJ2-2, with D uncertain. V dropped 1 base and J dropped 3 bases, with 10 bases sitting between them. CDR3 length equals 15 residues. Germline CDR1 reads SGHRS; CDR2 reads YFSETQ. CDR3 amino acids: CASSLRVSDTGELFF. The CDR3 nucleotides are TGCGCCAGCAGCTTGCGGGTTTCGGACACCGGGGAGCTGTTTTTT. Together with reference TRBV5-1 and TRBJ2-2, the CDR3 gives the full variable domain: KAGVTQTPRYLIKTRGQQVTLSCSPISGHRSVSWYQQTPGQGLQFLFEYFSETQRNKGNFPGRFSGRQFSNSRSEMNVSTLELGDSALYLCASSLRVSDTGELFFGEGSRLTVL.

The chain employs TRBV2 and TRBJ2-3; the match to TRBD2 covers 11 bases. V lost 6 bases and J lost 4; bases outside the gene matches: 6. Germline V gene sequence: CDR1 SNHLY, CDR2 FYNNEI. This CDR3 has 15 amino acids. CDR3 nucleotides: TGTGCCAGCAGGGTGGAACTAGCGGGGGCAGATACGCAGTATTTT. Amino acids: CASRVELAGADTQYF.

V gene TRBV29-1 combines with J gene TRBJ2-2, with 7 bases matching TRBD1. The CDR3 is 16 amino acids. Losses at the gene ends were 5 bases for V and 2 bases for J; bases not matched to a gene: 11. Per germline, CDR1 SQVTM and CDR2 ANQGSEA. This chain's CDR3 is CSVHLTGAPNTGELFF. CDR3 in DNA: TGCAGCGTTCACCTCACAGGGGCGCCTAACACCGGGGAGCTGTTTTTT.

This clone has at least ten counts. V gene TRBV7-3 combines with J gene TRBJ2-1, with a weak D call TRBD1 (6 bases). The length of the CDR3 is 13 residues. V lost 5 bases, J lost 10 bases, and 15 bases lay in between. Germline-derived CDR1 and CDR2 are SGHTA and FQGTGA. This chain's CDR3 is CASSPNIGQEQFF. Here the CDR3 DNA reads TGTGCCAGCAGCCCAAATATTGGACAGGAGCAGTTCTTC.

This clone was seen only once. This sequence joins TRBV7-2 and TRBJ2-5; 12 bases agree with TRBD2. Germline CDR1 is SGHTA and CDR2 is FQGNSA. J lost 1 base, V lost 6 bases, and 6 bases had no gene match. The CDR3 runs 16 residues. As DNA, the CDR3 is TGTGCCAGCAGTCGCCGACTAGCGGGGGTCCAAGAGACCCAGTACTTC. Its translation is CASSRRLAGVQETQYF. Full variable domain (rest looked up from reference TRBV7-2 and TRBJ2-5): GAGVSQSPSNKVTEKGKDVELRCDPISGHTALYWYRQSLGQGLEFLIYFQGNSAPDKSGLPSDRFSAERTGGSVSTLTIQRTQQEDSAVYLCASSRRLAGVQETQYFGPGTRLLVL.

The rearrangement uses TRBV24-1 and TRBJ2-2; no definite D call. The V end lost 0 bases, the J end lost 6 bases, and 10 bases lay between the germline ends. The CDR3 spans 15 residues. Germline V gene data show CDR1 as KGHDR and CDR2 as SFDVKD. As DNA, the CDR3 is TGTGCCACCAGTGATTTGGGCAGTGCGGCCGGGGAGCTGTTTTTT. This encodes CATSDLGSAAGELFF.